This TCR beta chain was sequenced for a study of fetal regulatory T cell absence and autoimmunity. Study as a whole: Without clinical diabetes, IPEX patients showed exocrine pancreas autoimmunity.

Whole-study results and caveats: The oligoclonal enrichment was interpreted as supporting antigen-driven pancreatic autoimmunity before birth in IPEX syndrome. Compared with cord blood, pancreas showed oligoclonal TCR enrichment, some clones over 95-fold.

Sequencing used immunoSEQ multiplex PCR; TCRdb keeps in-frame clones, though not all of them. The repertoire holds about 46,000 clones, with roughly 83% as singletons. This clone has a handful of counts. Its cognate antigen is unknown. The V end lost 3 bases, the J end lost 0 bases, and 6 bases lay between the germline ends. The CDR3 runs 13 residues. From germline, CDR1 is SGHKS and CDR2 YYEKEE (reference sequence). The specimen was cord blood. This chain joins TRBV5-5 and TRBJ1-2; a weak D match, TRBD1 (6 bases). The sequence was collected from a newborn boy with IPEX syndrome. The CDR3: CASSWTANYGYTF. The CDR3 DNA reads TGTGCCAGCAGCTGGACAGCTAACTATGGCTACACCTTC.